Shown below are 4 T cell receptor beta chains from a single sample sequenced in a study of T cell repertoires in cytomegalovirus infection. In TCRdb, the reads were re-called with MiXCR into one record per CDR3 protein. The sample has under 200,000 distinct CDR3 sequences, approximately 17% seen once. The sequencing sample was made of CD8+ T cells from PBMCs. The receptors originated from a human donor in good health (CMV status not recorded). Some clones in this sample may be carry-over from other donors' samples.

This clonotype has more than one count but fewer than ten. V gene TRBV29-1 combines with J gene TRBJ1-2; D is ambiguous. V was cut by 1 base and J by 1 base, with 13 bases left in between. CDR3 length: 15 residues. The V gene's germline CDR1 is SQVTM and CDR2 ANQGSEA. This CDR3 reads CSVEAGRGYNYGYTF. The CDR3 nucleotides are TGCAGCGTTGAAGCTGGCAGAGGATATAACTATGGCTACACCTTC.

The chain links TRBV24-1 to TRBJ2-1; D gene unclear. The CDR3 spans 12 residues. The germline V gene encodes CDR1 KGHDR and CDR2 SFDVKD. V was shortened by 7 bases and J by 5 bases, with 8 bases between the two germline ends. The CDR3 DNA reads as TGTGCCACCAGCCCCCGCCACAATGAGCAGTTCTTC. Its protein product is CATSPRHNEQFF.

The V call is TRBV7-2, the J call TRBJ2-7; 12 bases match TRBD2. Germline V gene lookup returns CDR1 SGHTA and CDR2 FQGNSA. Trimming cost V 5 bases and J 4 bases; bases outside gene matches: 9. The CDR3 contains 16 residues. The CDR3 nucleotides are TGTGCCAGCAGCACTCGCCCTAGCGGGGGGGCTTACGAGCAGTACTTC. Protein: CASSTRPSGGAYEQYF.

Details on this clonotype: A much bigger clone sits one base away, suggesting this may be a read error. CDR3 in DNA: TGTGCCAGCAGCCCGGACAGGACCAATTCCTACGAGCAGTACTTC. Translated, it gives CASSPDRTNSYEQYF. The chain links TRBV7-8 to TRBJ2-7; 7 bases map to TRBD1. V dropped 5 bases and J dropped 1; count of bases not matched to a gene: 8. The CDR3 sequence is 15 residues long. CDR1 is SGHVS and CDR2 is FQNEAQ in the germline V gene.